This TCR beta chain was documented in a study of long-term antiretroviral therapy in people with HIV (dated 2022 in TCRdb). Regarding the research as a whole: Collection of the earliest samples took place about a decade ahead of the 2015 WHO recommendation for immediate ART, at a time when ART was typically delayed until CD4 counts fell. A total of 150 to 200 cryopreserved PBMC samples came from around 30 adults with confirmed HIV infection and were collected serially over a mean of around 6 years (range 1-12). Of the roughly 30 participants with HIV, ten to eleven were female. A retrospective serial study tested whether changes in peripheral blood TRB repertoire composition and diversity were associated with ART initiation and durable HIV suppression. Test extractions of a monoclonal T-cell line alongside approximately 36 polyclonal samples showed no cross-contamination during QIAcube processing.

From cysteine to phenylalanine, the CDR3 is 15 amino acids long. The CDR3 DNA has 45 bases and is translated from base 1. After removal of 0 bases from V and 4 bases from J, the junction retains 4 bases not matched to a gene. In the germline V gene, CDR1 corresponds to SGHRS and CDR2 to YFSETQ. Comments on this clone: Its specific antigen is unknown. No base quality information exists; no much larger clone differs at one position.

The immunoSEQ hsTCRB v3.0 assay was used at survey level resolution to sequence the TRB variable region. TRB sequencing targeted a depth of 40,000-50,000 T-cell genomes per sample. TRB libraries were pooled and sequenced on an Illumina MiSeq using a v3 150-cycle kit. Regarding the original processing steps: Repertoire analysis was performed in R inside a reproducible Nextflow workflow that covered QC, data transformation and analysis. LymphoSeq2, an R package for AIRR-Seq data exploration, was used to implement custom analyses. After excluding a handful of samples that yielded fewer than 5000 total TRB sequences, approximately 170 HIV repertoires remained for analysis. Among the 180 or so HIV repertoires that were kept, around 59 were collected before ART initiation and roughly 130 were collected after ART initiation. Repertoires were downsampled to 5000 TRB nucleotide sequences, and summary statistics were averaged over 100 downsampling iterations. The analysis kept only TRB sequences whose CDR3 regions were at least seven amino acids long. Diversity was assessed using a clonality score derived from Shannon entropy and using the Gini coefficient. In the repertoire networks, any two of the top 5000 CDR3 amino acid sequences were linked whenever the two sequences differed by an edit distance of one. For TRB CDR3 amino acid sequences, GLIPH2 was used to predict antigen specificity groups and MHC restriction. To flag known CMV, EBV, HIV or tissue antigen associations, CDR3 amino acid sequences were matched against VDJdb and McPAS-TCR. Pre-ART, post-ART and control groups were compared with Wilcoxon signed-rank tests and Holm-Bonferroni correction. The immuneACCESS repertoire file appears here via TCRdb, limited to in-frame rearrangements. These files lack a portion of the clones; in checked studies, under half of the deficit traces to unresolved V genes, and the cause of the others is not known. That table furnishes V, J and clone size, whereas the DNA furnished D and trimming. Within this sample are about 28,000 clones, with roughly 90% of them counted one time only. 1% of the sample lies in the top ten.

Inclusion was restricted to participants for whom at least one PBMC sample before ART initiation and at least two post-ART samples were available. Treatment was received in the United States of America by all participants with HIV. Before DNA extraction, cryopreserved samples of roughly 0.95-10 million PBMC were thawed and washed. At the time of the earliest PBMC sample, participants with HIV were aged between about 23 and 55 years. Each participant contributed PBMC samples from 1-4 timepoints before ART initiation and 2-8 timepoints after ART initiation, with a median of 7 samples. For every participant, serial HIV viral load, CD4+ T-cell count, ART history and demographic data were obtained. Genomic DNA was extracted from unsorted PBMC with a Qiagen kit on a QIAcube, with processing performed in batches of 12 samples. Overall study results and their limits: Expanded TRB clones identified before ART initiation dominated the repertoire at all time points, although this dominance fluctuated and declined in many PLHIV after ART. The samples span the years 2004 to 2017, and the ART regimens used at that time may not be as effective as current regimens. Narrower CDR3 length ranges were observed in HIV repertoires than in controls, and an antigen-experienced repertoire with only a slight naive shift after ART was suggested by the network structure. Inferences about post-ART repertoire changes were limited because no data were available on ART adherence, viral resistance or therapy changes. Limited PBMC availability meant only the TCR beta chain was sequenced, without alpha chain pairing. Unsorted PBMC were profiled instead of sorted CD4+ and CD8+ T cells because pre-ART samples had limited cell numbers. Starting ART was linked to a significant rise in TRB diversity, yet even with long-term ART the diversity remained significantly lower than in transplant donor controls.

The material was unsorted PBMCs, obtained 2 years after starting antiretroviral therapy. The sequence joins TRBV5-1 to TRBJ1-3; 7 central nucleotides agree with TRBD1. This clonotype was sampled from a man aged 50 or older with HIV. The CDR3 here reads CASSLEGAAGNTIYF. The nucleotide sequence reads TGCGCCAGCAGCTTGGAGGGGGCAGCCGGAAACACCATATATTTT.